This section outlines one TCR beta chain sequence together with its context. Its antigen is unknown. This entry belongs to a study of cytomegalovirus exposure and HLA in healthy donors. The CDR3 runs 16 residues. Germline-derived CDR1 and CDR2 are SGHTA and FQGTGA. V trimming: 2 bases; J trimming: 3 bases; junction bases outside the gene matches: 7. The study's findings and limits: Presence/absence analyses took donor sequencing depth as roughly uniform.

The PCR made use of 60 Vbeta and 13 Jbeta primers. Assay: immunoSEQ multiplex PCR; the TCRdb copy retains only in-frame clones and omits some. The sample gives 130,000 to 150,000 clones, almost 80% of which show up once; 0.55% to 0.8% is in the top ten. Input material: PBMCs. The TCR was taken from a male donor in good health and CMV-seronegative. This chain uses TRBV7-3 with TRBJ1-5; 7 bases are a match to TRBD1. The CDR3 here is CASSLGRGAVNQPQHF. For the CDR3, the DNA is TGTGCCAGCAGCTTAGGCAGGGGGGCTGTCAATCAGCCCCAGCATTTT.